This T cell receptor beta chain derives from a study of cytomegalovirus exposure and HLA in healthy donors. Findings and limits, study-wide: Highly shared sequence variants in one cluster were likely a sequencing artifact.

V dropped 3 bases and J dropped 6 bases, with 12 bases sitting between them. This CDR3 has 13 residues. Germline values: CDR1 MDHEN, CDR2 SYDVKM. On this clone: No antigen is known for it.

The donors comprised healthy bone marrow donors. The PCR had 60 Vbeta and 13 Jbeta primers. Here immunoSEQ multiplex PCR was the method, and the copy in TCRdb shows in-frame clones only, minus some. The table for this sample gives about 150,000 clones. The TCR sequence derives from a woman aged 50 to 65 in good health and CMV-seronegative. Sequenced input: PBMCs. This chain joins TRBV28 and TRBJ2-7; D is uncertain. The DNA for the CDR3 is TGTGCCAGCAGTTTTCCGGGTCTTGGCGAGCAGTACTTC. Translated: CASSFPGLGEQYF.